The T cell receptor (beta chain) under discussion was sequenced for a study of blood T cell repertoires in COVID-19. Under the authors' procedure: Estimation of nucleated cell counts relied on the amplification of reference gene primers. The method was immunoSEQ multiplex PCR; TCRdb's version includes in-frame clones alone and lacks a portion of them. The V and J calls and clone size come from that table; D and trimming were worked out from the DNA. Of 300,000 to 400,000 clones listed, 85% to 90% are singletons. Sequencing used PBMCs or T cells enriched from blood (not recorded which). This clonotype was sampled from a man aged 18 to 30 who had recovered from COVID-19.

The CDR3 sequence is CASSQGDRLGRGANVLTF. CDR3 nucleotide sequence: TGCGCCAGCAGCCAAGGGGACAGGTTAGGTCGAGGGGCCAACGTCCTGACTTTC. The V call is TRBV4-3, the J call TRBJ2-6; 8 nucleotides agree with TRBD1. CDR1 and CDR2 (germline): LGHNA, YSLEER. The trim removed 1 base at V and 4 bases at J, leaving 9 bases unmatched. This CDR3 contains 18 residues.